This TCR beta chain was identified in a study of T cells expressing NK-cell markers. About the research overall: Sorted T-cell subsets CD3+CD56+NKG2C+, CD3+CD56+NKG2C- and CD3+CD56-NKG2C+ were TCR beta-sequenced. With respect to HCMV, seven of the eight sequenced donors were seropositive, and one was seronegative.

UMIs were included in TCR beta cDNA generated by 5'RACE template switching. TCRdb reprocessed the 5' RACE reads, with one entry per CDR3 protein and no DNA. In total, the table holds 150,000 to 200,000 distinct CDR3 sequences. The CDR3 runs 15 residues. Germline V gives CDR1 KGHSH, CDR2 LQKENI. The TCR originated in a woman aged 18-70 years in good health. This chain links TRBV18 with TRBJ1-1; TCRdb's D call of TRBD1 is untestable without DNA. The sequencing sample was made of blood T cells: a sorted CD56 or NKG2C T cell subset, CD4+ or CD8+ T cells, or bulk PBMC T cells (not recorded which). The CDR3 protein is CASSPSRGADTEAFF.